This T cell receptor beta chain was observed in a study of blood T cell repertoires in COVID-19. Overall study: Material from acute and convalescent COVID-19 was sourced from the United States, Italy and Spain. The analysed material was cDNA or gDNA that came from T cells, B-cell-depleted T cells, or PBMCs.

This CDR3 is 15 amino acids long. V gave up 1 base and J gave up 2 bases, with 8 bases separating them. Looked up from germline, CDR1 is SGHDN and CDR2 is FVKESK. Original processing methods: How many nucleated cells were present was estimated from reference gene primer amplification. Assay: immunoSEQ multiplex PCR; the TCRdb copy retains only in-frame clones and omits some. V and J calls and clone size are copied from that table; D and trimming were computed from the DNA. The data show under 350,000 clones, with almost 85% seen just once and 7.2% held by the top ten. The chain recombines TRBV14 with TRBJ2-2; D not certain. Material: peripheral blood. The receptor's source is a human donor in a cohort sampled during active COVID-19. CDR3 nucleotide sequence: TGTGCCAGCAGCCAAGGTCCCTTCAACACCGGGGAGCTGTTTTTT. Its translation is CASSQGPFNTGELFF.